This T cell receptor (beta chain) was identified during a study of a mutant IDH1 vaccine in newly diagnosed glioma. Comments on this clone: What it recognizes is unknown.

As for time point: week 47, end of study. A single vaccine dose contained 300 ug of mutant IDH1 20-mer peptide, and topical imiquimod was used with it. This CDR3 comprises 18 residues. Sequencing used immunoSEQ multiplex PCR; TCRdb keeps in-frame clones, though not all of them. The sample holds about 46,000 clones, roughly 84% seen once. The chain combines TRBV21-1 with TRBJ1-2; the DNA was not used to check the table's D call, TRBD1. TRBV21-1 is a known pseudogene. The sequenced sample was PBMCs, obtained from a glioma patient whose treatment included an IDH1 peptide vaccine. This sequence was found in a woman younger than 45 with glioma. Some clones in this sample may be carry-over from other donors' samples. The DNA of the CDR3 is TGTGCCAGCAGCCAAGGGCGGGGACAGGGTAGAAATTCGAGGGGCTACACCTTC. Its protein is CASSQGRGQGRNSRGYTF.